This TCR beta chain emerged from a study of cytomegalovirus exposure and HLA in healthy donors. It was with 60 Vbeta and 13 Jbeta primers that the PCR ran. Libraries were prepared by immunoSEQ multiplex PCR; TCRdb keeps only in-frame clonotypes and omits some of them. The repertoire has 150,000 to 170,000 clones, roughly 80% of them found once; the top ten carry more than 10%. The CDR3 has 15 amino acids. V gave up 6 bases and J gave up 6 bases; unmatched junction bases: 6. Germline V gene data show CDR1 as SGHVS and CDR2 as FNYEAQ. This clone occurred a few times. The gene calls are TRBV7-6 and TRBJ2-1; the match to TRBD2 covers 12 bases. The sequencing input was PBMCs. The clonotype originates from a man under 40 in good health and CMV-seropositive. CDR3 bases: TGTGCCAGCAGTACCCCGGGACTAGCGGGCAATGAGCAGTTCTTC. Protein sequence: CASSTPGLAGNEQFF.